This T cell receptor (beta chain) was captured by sequencing in a study of cytomegalovirus exposure and HLA in healthy donors. 13 Jbeta primers and 60 Vbeta primers were used for the PCR. TCRdb keeps only in-frame clones here, not all; method: immunoSEQ multiplex PCR. The sample has some 75,000 clones. This receptor was obtained from a boy aged 5 to 17 in good health and CMV-seronegative. The sequenced sample was PBMCs.

In nucleotides, the CDR3 is TGTGCCTGGGGATCCAATATAGCGGGAGGTCTGAATGAGCAGTTCTTC. Translated: CAWGSNIAGGLNEQFF. This chain uses TRBV30 with TRBJ2-1; 10 bases fit TRBD2. CDR3 length: 16 residues. The V and J ends lost 5 bases and 7 bases, in that order; junction bases with no gene match: 14. Germline CDR1 GTSNPN, CDR2 SVGIG (reference sequence).